This entry lists 21 T cell receptor beta chains sequenced from one sample in a study of a mutant IDH1 vaccine in newly diagnosed glioma. No cognate antigen is known for these TCRs. The time point is: week 5, during vaccination. All doses held 300 ug of mutant IDH1 20-mer peptide, with topical imiquimod. Measured with immunoSEQ multiplex PCR; TCRdb has only the in-frame clones, and not every one. Among around 28,000 clones listed, roughly 90% were seen once. The sample in question was PBMCs, obtained from a glioma patient whose treatment included an IDH1 peptide vaccine. The source of these receptors is a man between 18 and 35 years old with glioma.

The chain joins TRBV7-9 to TRBJ2-7; perhaps TRBD2 as D (5 bases). V lost 4 bases to trimming and J lost 2 bases, with 9 bases between them. There are 13 residues in the CDR3. CDR1 is SEHNR, CDR2 FQNEAQ, per germline (reference sequence). The CDR3 protein is CASSYVGAYEQYF. The CDR3 DNA reads TGTGCCAGCAGCTACGTGGGAGCCTACGAGCAGTACTTC.

The V and J genes are TRBV6-5 and TRBJ1-1; D ambiguous. Germline assignment: CDR1 MNHEY and CDR2 SVGAGI. The germline V and J ends were trimmed by 0 bases and 3 bases, with 11 bases remaining between them. The CDR3 has 15 amino acids. The CDR3 sequence is CASSYSRRTDTEAFF. As DNA, the CDR3 is TGTGCCAGCAGTTACTCGAGACGTACGGACACTGAAGCTTTCTTT.

This chain links TRBV5-4 with TRBJ2-7, with a possible D match to TRBD2 (5 bases). V dropped 2 bases and J dropped 0 bases, with 9 bases sitting between them. CDR1 and CDR2 from the germline V gene are SGHNT and YYREEE (reference sequence). The CDR3 totals 14 residues. This CDR3 reads CASSLKGASYEQYF. As DNA, the CDR3 is TGTGCCAGCAGCTTAAAGGGAGCCTCCTACGAGCAGTACTTC. Supplemented by reference TRBV5-4 and TRBJ2-7, the full variable domain reads ETGVTQSPTHLIKTRGQQVTLRCSSQSGHNTVSWYQQALGQGPQFIFQYYREEENGRGNFPPRFSGLQFPNYSSELNVNALELDDSALYLCASSLKGASYEQYFGPGTRLTVT.

V and J are TRBV6-5 and TRBJ2-5; maybe TRBD1 (6 bases). Germline assignment: CDR1 MNHEY and CDR2 SVGAGI. V lost 2 bases, J lost 5 bases, and 15 bases lay in between. The CDR3 length is 15 residues. CDR3 sequence reads: CASSYQGRDGETQYF. CDR3 bases: TGTGCCAGCAGTTACCAGGGGCGCGATGGGGAGACCCAGTACTTC.

The genes are TRBV6-6 and TRBJ2-1; a weak D match, TRBD1 (5 bases). Germline CDR1 MNHNY, CDR2 SVGAGI (reference sequence). The CDR3 spans 13 residues. The V and J ends lost 6 bases and 5 bases respectively, with 11 bases between them. The CDR3 sequence: CASRTDPNNEQFF. The CDR3 DNA reads as TGTGCCAGCAGGACAGACCCTAACAATGAGCAGTTCTTC.

V gene TRBV18 combines with J gene TRBJ1-5, with D unclear. The V end lost 3 bases, the J end lost 5 bases, and 8 bases lay between the germline ends. Germline V lookup: CDR1 KGHSH, CDR2 LQKENI. The CDR3 loop spans 13 amino acids. CDR3 loop: CASSPRHDQPQHF. The CDR3 bases are TGTGCCAGCTCACCGCGGCACGATCAGCCCCAGCATTTT.

This clone was seen a handful of times. The rearrangement uses TRBV19 and TRBJ2-3; tentative D call: TRBD1 (5 bases). Trimming left V 8 bases short and J 3 bases short, with 9 bases between. Germline CDR1 reads LNHDA; CDR2 reads SQIVND (reference sequence). This CDR3 comprises 12 residues. CDR3 residues: CASRQSTDTQYF. The CDR3, as DNA: TGTGCCAGTCGACAGAGTACAGATACGCAGTATTTT.

The chain uses TRBV2 and TRBJ1-2; D is undetermined. The ends were cut back, 3 bases at V and 7 bases at J, with 18 bases in the middle. The CDR3 totals 15 residues. Per germline, CDR1 SNHLY and CDR2 FYNNEI. CDR3 sequence (DNA): TGTGCCAGCAGTGAGGTGCGACCCAAGGCGGGTGGCTACACCTTC. Translation gives CASSEVRPKAGGYTF.

The chain uses TRBV18 and TRBJ1-4, with D unclear. Trimming took 3 bases from V and 2 from J, leaving 7 bases between them. CDR3 length equals 14 residues. CDR1 is KGHSH, CDR2 LQKENI, per germline. CDR3 sequence reads: CASSPRHTNEKLFF. In nucleotides, the CDR3 is TGTGCCAGCTCACCGAGGCACACTAATGAAAAACTGTTTTTT.

V gene TRBV7-9 combines with J gene TRBJ2-5; D perhaps matches TRBD2 (5 bases). Germline V lookup: CDR1 SEHNR, CDR2 FQNEAQ (reference sequence). Trimming took 3 bases from V and 4 from J, leaving 6 bases between them. This CDR3 contains 12 residues. The CDR3 region has the DNA TGTGCCAGCAGCTTTGGAGGAGAGACCCAGTACTTC. Translation gives CASSFGGETQYF.

This rearrangement joins TRBV30 to TRBJ1-4; possible D gene TRBD1, 5 bases. The CDR3 covers 18 residues. The germline V and J ends were trimmed by 2 bases and 0 bases, with 19 bases remaining between them. Germline CDR1 is GTSNPN and CDR2 is SVGIG (reference sequence). Written as DNA, the CDR3 is TGTGCCTGGAGTTTTGTTAGACAGAACTTACCAACTAATGAAAAACTGTTTTTT. Its translation: CAWSFVRQNLPTNEKLFF.

This clone was seen just once. The chain employs TRBV6-5 and TRBJ1-1, with 12 positions matching TRBD1. Unmatched junction bases numbered 2, after V lost 4 bases and J lost 5 bases. The CDR3 totals 14 residues. Germline V CDR1 and CDR2: MNHEY, SVGAGI. For the CDR3, the DNA is TGTGCCAGCAGTTTGGGACAGGGGGCGACTGAAGCTTTCTTT. It specifies CASSLGQGATEAFF.

DNA for the CDR3: TGTGCCAGCTCACCAACAACGGGACGATCGGGCAAAAACATTCAGTACTTC. Encoded protein: CASSPTTGRSGKNIQYF. V usage is TRBV18 and J usage is TRBJ2-4; D is tentatively TRBD1 or TRBD2 (5 bases each). Germline V CDR1 and CDR2: KGHSH, LQKENI. The V gene lost 2 bases and the J gene lost 3 bases, with 17 bases spanning the gap. This CDR3 has 17 residues.

The V gene is TRBV4-3, the J gene TRBJ2-7; D may match TRBD1 or TRBD2 (5 bases each). Germline V gene lookup returns CDR1 LGHNA and CDR2 YSLEER. The CDR3 is 16 amino acids. V gave up 1 base and J gave up 4 bases, with 17 bases separating them. DNA for the CDR3: TGCGCCAGCAGCCAAGTAGGTAGGGACCCTAAGTACGAGCAGTACTTC. Amino acids: CASSQVGRDPKYEQYF.

This clone qualifies as medium-sized. The chain joins TRBV27 to TRBJ1-4; a weak D match, TRBD1 (5 bases). The ends were cut back, 3 bases at V and 6 bases at J, with 17 bases in the middle. Germline CDR1 and CDR2: MNHEY and SMNVEV (reference sequence). The CDR3 loop spans 16 amino acids. CDR3 bases: TGTGCCAGCAGTTTGATGAGGAGGGGCCTGGATGAAAAACTGTTTTTT. It specifies CASSLMRRGLDEKLFF.

A single count supports this clone. The V call is TRBV6-5, the J call TRBJ1-2; D gene ambiguous. Trimming took off 2 bases at V and 3 bases at J, with 13 bases between the two ends. Per germline, CDR1 MNHEY and CDR2 SVGAGI. CDR3 length equals 15 residues. The CDR3 loop is CASSYDFRIDYGYTF. The CDR3 DNA reads TGTGCCAGCAGTTACGATTTTCGGATCGACTATGGCTACACCTTC.

V and J are TRBV30 and TRBJ2-7; no clear D gene. V was pared by 3 bases and J by 3 bases, with 9 bases between. This CDR3 region has 12 residues. From germline, CDR1 is GTSNPN and CDR2 SVGIG (reference sequence). The chain's CDR3 is CAWSPNNYEQYF. As DNA, the CDR3 is TGTGCCTGGAGCCCAAATAACTACGAGCAGTACTTC.

The rearrangement uses TRBV19 and TRBJ1-6, with 10 bases matching TRBD1. The CDR3 length is 15 residues. The ends lost 3 bases at V and 5 bases at J; junction bases unmatched: 1. CDR1 and CDR2 (germline): LNHDA, SQIVND (reference sequence). The CDR3, as DNA: TGTGCCAGTAGTATTGGGACAGGGGATAATTCACCCCTCCACTTT. Translation: CASSIGTGDNSPLHF.

The V and J genes are TRBV18 and TRBJ2-1; 12 nucleotides match TRBD2. The germline gives CDR1 KGHSH, CDR2 LQKENI. Trimming at V came to 3 bases and at J to 3 bases, leaving 3 bases not matched to a gene. This CDR3 is 16 amino acids long. The CDR3 DNA follows: TGTGCCAGCTCACCCCCGGGACTAGCGGGCTACAATGAGCAGTTCTTC. Its protein is CASSPPGLAGYNEQFF.

This clone was recorded only once. The rearrangement links TRBV20-1 to TRBJ1-2; D unclear. Looked up from germline, CDR1 is DFQATT and CDR2 is SNEGSKA (reference sequence). V gave up 5 bases and J gave up 6 bases, with 10 bases separating them. The CDR3 spans 11 residues. The CDR3 DNA sequence: TGCAGTGCTGCCGTGGCAGATGGCTACACCTTC. Its translation: CSAAVADGYTF.

V gene TRBV9 combines with J gene TRBJ1-3; no reliable D call. CDR1 SGDLS and CDR2 YYNGEE come from the germline V gene. The V and J ends lost 4 bases and 4 bases respectively, with 6 bases between them. The CDR3 has 12 amino acids. CDR3 in DNA: TGTGCCAGCAGCCCCCCCGGAAACACCATATATTTT. Translating gives CASSPPGNTIYF.